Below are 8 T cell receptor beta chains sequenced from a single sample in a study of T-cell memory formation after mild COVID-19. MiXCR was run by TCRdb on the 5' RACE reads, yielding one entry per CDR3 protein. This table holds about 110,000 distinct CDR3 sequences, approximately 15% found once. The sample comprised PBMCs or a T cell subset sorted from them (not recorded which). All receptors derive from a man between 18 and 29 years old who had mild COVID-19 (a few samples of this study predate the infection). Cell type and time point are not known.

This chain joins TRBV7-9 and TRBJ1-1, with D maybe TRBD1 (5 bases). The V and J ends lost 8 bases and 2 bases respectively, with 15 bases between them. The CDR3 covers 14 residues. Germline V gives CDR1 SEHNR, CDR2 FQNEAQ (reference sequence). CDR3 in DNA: TGTGCCAGCGGCGGGGACGGGAGAAACACTGAAGCTTTCTTT. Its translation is CASGGDGRNTEAFF.

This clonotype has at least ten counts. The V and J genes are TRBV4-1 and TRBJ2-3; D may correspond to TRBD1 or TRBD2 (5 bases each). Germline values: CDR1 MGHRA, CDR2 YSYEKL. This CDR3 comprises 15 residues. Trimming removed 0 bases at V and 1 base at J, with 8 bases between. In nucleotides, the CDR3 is TGCGCCAGCAGCCAAGAGTGGGGACGCACAGATACGCAGTATTTT. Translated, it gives CASSQEWGRTDTQYF.

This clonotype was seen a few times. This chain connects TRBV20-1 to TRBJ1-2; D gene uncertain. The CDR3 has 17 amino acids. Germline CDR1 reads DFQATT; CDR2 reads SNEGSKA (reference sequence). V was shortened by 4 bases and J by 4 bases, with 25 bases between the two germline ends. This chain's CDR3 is CSAKPWGVEASPYGYTF. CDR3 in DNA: TGCAGTGCTAAACCATGGGGAGTGGAAGCCTCACCCTATGGCTACACCTTC.

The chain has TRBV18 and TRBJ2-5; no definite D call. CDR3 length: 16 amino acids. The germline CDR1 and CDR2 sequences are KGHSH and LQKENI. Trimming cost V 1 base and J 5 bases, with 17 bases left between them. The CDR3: CASSPLGLVVGETQYF. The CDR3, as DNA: TGTGCCAGCTCACCACTCGGGCTAGTGGTTGGGGAGACCCAGTACTTC.

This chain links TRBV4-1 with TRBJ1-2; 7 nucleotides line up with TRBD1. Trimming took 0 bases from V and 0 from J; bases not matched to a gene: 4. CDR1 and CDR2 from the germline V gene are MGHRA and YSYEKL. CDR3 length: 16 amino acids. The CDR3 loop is CASSQEAGGSNYGYTF. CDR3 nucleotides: TGCGCCAGCAGCCAAGAGGCAGGGGGTTCTAACTATGGCTACACCTTC.

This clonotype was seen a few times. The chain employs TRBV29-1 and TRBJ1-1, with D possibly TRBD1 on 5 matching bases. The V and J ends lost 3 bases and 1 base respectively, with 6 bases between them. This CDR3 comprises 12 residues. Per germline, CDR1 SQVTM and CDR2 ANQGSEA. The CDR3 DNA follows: TGCAGCGTTGAGGGGGAGAACACTGAAGCTTTCTTT. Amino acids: CSVEGENTEAFF.

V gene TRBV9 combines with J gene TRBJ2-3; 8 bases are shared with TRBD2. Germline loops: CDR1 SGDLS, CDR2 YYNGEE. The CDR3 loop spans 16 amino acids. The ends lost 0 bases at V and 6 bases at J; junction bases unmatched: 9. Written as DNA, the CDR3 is TGTGCCAGCAGCGTAGGGGACGGGGGGGCCTCGGATACGCAGTATTTT. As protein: CASSVGDGGASDTQYF.

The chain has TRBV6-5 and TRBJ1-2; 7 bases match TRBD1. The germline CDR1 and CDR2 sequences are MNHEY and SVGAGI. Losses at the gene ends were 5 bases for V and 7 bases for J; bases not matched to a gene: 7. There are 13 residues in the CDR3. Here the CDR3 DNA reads TGTGCCAGCAGTCCCACAGGGGTGGGTGGCTACACCTTC. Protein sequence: CASSPTGVGGYTF.